This T cell receptor (beta chain) appears in the sequencing data of a study of technical replicates of blood from several donors. Per the germline V gene, CDR1 is SGHVS and CDR2 is FNYEAQ. The germline V and J ends were trimmed by 4 bases and 5 bases, with 8 bases remaining between them. The CDR3 contains 12 residues. This table comes from immunoSEQ multiplex PCR, and its TCRdb copy is limited to in-frame clones, with some not included. There are over 55,000 clones in the sample; just under 97% occur only once, and 0.2% to 0.25% lies in the top ten. The rearrangement links TRBV7-6 to TRBJ2-5, with a possible D match to TRBD2 (6 bases). The clonotype was recovered from a human donor in good health. The material sequenced was T cells isolated from PBMCs. CDR3 residues: CASSSAGETQYF. For the CDR3, the DNA is TGTGCCAGCAGCTCCGCGGGGGAGACCCAGTACTTC. Full variable domain (rest looked up from reference TRBV7-6 and TRBJ2-5): GAGVSQSPRYKVTKRGQDVALRCDPISGHVSLYWYRQALGQGPEFLTYFNYEAQQDKSGLPNDRFSAERPEGSISTLTIQRTEQRDSAMYRCASSSAGETQYFGPGTRLLVL.